The sequence of this T cell receptor (beta chain) was determined in a study of human T cells and chemical hapten exposure. Study details: Per-sample TCR yield variability stemmed mainly from small pooled library volume differences. Whole-study results and caveats: TCRs exceeding a frequency of 1 in 1000 stayed unchanged under DPC sensitization.

The CDR3 is 16 residues long. The V end lost 1 base, the J end lost 1 base, and 12 bases lay between the germline ends. Germline-derived CDR1 and CDR2 are MNHNS and SASEGT. In the original analysis: Sampled TCR counts reached a median of roughly 100,000 per sample, with values ranging from about 20,000 to 750,000. TCRdb re-called the RACE reads through MiXCR, storing one row per CDR3 protein. These V and J calls originate from TCRdb's pipeline instead of the authors' own analysis. The table shows about 77,000 distinct CDR3 sequences, with 8.5% to 9.5% occurring only once. As to this clonotype: Its antigen is currently unknown.

The time point here: healthy volunteer bleed at 6 weeks. Sequencing started from total RNA isolated from unfractionated whole blood. Specimen: whole blood. The source of this sequence is a female donor in good health. Some clones in this sample may be carry-over from other donors' samples. The chain carries TRBV6-1 and TRBJ2-3, with D unclear. Written as DNA, the CDR3 is TGTGCCAGCAGTGAAGGTGGTTACTCCCGCACAGATACGCAGTATTTT. Amino acid sequence: CASSEGGYSRTDTQYF.